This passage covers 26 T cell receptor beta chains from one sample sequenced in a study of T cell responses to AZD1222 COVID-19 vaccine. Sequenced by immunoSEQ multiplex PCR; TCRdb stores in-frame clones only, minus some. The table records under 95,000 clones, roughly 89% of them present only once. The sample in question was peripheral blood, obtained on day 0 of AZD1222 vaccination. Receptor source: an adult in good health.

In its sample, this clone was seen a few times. CDR3 nucleotide sequence: TGTGCCTGGAGTCAGGGGCAGAACACTGAAGCTTTCTTT. Protein: CAWSQGQNTEAFF. The V gene is TRBV30, the J gene TRBJ1-1; perhaps TRBD1 as D (6 bases). Germline V gene data show CDR1 as GTSNPN and CDR2 as SVGIG (reference sequence). V shed 2 bases and J shed 1 base, with 8 bases lying between them. The CDR3 is 13 residues long.

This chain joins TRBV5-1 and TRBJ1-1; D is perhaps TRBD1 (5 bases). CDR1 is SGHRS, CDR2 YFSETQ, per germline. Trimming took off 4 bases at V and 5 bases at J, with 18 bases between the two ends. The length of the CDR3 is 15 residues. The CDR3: CASSGVGGSLTEAFF. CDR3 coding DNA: TGCGCCAGCAGCGGGGTCGGGGGTTCCCTAACTGAAGCTTTCTTT. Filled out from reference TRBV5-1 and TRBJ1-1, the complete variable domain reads KAGVTQTPRYLIKTRGQQVTLSCSPISGHRSVSWYQQTPGQGLQFLFEYFSETQRNKGNFPGRFSGRQFSNSRSEMNVSTLELGDSALYLCASSGVGGSLTEAFFGQGTRLTVV.

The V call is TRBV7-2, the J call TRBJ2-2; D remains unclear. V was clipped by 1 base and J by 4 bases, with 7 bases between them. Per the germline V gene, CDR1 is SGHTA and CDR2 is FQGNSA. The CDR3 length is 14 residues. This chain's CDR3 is CASSLVPGTGELFF. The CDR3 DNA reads TGTGCCAGCAGCTTAGTCCCAGGCACCGGGGAGCTGTTTTTT.

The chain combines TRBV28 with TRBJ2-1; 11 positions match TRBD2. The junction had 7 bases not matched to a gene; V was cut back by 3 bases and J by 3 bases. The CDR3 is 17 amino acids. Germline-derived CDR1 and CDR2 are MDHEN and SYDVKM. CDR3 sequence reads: CASSFGRGTSGYNEQFF. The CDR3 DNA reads TGTGCCAGCAGTTTCGGAAGAGGGACTAGCGGCTACAATGAGCAGTTCTTC. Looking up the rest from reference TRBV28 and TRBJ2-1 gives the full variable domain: DVKVTQSSRYLVKRTGEKVFLECVQDMDHENMFWYRQDPGLGLRLIYFSYDVKMKEKGDIPEGYSVSREKKERFSLILESASTNQTSMYLCASSFGRGTSGYNEQFFGPGTRLTVL.

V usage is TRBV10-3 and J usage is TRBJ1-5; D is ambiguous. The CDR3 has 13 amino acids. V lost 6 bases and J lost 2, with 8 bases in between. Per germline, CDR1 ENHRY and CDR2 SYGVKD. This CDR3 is CAISGEGNQPQHF. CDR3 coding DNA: TGTGCCATCAGCGGGGAAGGCAATCAGCCCCAGCATTTT.

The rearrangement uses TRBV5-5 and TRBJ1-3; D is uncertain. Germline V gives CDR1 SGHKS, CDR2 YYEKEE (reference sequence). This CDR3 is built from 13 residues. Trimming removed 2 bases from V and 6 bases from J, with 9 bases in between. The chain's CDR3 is CASSFLYQNTIYF. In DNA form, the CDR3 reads TGTGCCAGCAGCTTCCTTTACCAAAACACCATATATTTT.

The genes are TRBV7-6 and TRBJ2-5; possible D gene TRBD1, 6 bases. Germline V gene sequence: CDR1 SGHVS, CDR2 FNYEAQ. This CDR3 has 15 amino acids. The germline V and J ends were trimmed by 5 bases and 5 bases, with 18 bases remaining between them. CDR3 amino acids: CASSLRDKRRETQYF. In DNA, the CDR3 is TGTGCCAGCAGCCTCCGGGACAAAAGGAGGGAGACCCAGTACTTC.

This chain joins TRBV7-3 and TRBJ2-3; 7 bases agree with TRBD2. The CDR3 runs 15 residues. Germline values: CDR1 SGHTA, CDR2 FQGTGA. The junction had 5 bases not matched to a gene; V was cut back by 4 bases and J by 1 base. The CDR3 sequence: CASSSSLAGTDTQYF. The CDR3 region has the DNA TGTGCCAGCAGCTCCAGCCTAGCGGGCACAGATACGCAGTATTTT. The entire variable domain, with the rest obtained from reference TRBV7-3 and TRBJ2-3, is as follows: GAGVSQTPSNKVTEKGKYVELRCDPISGHTALYWYRQSLGQGPEFLIYFQGTGAADDSGLPNDRFFAVRPEGSVSTLKIQRTERGDSAVYLCASSSSLAGTDTQYFGPGTRLTVL.

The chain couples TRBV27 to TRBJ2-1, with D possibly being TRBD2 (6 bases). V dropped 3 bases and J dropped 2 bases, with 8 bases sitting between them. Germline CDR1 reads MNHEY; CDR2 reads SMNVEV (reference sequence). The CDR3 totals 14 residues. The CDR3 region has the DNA TGTGCCAGCAGTTTGGGCGGGACCTACAATGAGCAGTTCTTC. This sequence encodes CASSLGGTYNEQFF.

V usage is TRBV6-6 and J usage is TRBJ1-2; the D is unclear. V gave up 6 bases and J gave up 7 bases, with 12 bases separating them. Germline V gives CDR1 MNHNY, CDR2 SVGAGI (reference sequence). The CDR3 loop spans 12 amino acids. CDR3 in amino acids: CASSYPGSGYTF. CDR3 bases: TGTGCCAGCAGCTACCCGGGGAGTGGCTACACCTTC.

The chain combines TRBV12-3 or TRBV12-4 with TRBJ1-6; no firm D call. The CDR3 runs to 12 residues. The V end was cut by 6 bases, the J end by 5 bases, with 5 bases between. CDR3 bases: TGTGCCAGCAGCCCGAATAATTCACCCCTCCACTTT. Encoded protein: CASSPNNSPLHF.

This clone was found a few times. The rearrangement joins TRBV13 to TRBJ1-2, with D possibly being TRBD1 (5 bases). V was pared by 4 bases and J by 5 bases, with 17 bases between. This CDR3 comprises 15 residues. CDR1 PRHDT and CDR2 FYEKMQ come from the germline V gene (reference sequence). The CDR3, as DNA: TGTGCCAGCAGCTACGGTCCCCCTGAGGGGTATGGCTACACCTTC. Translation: CASSYGPPEGYGYTF.

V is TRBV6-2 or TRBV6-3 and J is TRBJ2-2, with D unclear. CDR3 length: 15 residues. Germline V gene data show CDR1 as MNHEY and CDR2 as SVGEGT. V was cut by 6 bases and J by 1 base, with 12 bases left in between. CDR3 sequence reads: CASSRLVGNTGELFF. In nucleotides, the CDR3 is TGTGCCAGCAGCCGGCTCGTTGGGAACACCGGGGAGCTGTTTTTT.

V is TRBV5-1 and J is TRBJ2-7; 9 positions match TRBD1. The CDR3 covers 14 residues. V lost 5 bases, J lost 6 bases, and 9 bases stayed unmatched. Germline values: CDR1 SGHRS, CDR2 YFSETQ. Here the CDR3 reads CASSSGTGHLEQYF. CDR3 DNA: TGCGCCAGCAGTTCCGGGACAGGGCATCTCGAGCAGTACTTC.

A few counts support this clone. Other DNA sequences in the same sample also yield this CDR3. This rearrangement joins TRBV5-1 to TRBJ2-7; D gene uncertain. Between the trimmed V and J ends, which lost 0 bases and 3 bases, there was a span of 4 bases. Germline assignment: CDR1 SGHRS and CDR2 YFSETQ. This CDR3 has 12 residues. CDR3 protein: CASSLVGYEQYF. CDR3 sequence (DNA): TGCGCCAGCAGCTTGGTAGGCTACGAGCAGTACTTC.

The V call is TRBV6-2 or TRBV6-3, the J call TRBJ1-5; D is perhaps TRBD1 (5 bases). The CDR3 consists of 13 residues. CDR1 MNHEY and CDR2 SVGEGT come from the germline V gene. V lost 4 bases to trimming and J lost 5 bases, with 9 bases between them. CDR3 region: CASSLDTYQPQHF. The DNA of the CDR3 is TGTGCCAGCAGTTTGGACACTTATCAGCCCCAGCATTTT.

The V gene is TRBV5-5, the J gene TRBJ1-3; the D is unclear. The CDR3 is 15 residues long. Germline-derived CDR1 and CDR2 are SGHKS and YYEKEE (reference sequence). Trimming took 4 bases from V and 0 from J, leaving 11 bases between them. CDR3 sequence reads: CASSLLSSSGNTIYF. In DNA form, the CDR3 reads TGTGCCAGCAGCCTTTTATCCTCCTCTGGAAACACCATATATTTT.

The CDR3 is CASSRPGWGLYEQYF. CDR3 DNA sequence: TGTGCCAGTAGCCGACCAGGGTGGGGGCTCTACGAGCAGTACTTC. The rearrangement joins TRBV19 to TRBJ2-7, with D maybe TRBD1 (6 bases). The V gene lost 6 bases and the J gene lost 3 bases, with 18 bases spanning the gap. Germline-derived CDR1 and CDR2 are LNHDA and SQIVND (reference sequence). The CDR3 sequence is 15 residues long.

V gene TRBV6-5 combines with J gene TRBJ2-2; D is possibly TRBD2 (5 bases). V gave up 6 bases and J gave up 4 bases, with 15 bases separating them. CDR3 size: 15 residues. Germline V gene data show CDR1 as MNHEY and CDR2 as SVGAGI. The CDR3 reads CASSEDWGTTGELFF. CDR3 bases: TGTGCCAGCAGCGAGGACTGGGGAACCACCGGGGAGCTGTTTTTT.

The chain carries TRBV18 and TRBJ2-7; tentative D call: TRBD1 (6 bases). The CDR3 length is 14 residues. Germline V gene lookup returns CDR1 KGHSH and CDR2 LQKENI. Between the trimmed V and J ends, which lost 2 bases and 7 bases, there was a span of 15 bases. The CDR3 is CASSPYRDDGEQYF. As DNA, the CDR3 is TGTGCCAGCTCACCATACAGGGACGATGGGGAGCAGTACTTC.

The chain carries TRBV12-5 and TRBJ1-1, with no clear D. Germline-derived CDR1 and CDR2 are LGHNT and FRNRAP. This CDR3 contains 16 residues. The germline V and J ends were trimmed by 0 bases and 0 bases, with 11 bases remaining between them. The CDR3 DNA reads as TGTGCTAGTGGTTTGGTGGTTGGCACCATGAACACTGAAGCTTTCTTT. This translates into CASGLVVGTMNTEAFF.

The CDR3 sequence: CATSSSGLGSYNEQFF. The CDR3 DNA reads as TGTGCCACCAGCAGTAGTGGGTTGGGCTCCTACAATGAGCAGTTCTTC. The chain couples TRBV15 to TRBJ2-1; no reliable D call. CDR1 LNHNV and CDR2 YYDKDF come from the germline V gene (reference sequence). The CDR3 has 16 residues. V lost 3 bases, J lost 0 bases, and 12 bases lay in between.

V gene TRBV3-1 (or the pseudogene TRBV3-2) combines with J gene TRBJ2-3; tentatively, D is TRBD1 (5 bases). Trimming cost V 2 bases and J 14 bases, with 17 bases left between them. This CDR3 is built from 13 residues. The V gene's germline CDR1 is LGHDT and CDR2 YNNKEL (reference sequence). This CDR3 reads CASSQNRRTQGYF. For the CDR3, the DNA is TGTGCCAGCAGCCAAAATAGACGGACGCAGGGGTATTTT.

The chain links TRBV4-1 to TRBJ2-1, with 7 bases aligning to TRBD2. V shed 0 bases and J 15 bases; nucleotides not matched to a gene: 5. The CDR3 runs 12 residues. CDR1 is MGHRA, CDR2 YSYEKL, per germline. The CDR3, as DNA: TGCGCCAGCAGCCAAGATGCGGGGGTCCGGTTCTTC. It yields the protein CASSQDAGVRFF.

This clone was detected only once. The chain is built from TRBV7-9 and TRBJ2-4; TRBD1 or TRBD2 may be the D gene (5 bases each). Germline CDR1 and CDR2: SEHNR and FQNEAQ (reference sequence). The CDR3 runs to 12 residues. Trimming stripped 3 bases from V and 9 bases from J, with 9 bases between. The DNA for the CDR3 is TGTGCCAGCAGCTTCGGGACCTTCATTCAGTACTTC. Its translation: CASSFGTFIQYF. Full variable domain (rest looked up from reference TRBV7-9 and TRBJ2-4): DTGVSQNPRHKITKRGQNVTFRCDPISEHNRLYWYRQTLGQGPEFLTYFQNEAQLEKSRLLSDRFSAERPKGSFSTLEIQRTEQGDSAMYLCASSFGTFIQYFGAGTRLSVL.

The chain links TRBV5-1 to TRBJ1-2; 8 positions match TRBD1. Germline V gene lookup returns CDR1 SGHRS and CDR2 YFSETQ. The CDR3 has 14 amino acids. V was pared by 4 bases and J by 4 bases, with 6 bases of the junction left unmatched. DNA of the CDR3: TGCGCCAGCAGCCAGGGGGCGCCGGGCTATGGCTACACCTTC. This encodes CASSQGAPGYGYTF.